The T cell receptor beta chain described here comes from a study of blood T cell repertoires in COVID-19. On the study more broadly: Samples taken during acute and convalescent COVID-19 were collected in the United States, Italy and Spain. Sources were T cells, B-cell-depleted T cells, or PBMCs; the material itself was cDNA or gDNA.

CDR1 is SGHTA, CDR2 FQGNSA, per germline. This CDR3 has 15 amino acids. The ends were cut back, 2 bases at V and 3 bases at J, with 11 bases in the middle. In the original analysis: Amplification from reference gene primers served as the basis for estimated nucleated cell counts. Clones were sequenced by immunoSEQ multiplex PCR, and TCRdb holds only the in-frame ones, with some missing. The V and J calls and clone size are taken from that table; D and trimming were inferred from the DNA. The repertoire holds 80,000 to 95,000 clones, with around 75% as singletons. The chain joins TRBV7-2 to TRBJ2-1, with D perhaps TRBD2 (7 bases). The sequence derives from a woman at least 80 years old with active or convalescent COVID-19. Sample: peripheral blood. The CDR3 DNA is TGTGCCAGCAGCTTATTAGGGGGGGGCTACAATGAGCAGTTCTTC. Residues: CASSLLGGGYNEQFF.